The next 25 T cell receptor beta chains were all read from a single sample in a study of control samples from healthy donors and cancer patients (dated by TCRdb to about 2020). The library was generated by the immunoSEQ multiplex PCR assay. Sourced from immuneACCESS, this table was stored by TCRdb with only in-frame sequences that have V and J called. A share of the clones is absent; for the studies checked, an unresolved V gene accounts for under half, and the remainder has no known explanation. This sample gives a few hundred thousand clones in total; 75% to 95% of them show up just once. The ten largest account for 5.5% to 7.5% of the sample. The sequenced material came from PBMCs. The receptors here all came from a man between 35 and 55 years old with head and neck cancer.

The J gene is TRBJ2-7, the V gene TRBV27; no clear D gene. CDR1 MNHEY and CDR2 SMNVEV come from the germline V gene (reference sequence). V was shortened by 5 bases and J by 2 bases, with 7 bases between the two germline ends. This CDR3 is 12 amino acids long. CDR3 sequence reads: CASSIAAYEQYF. DNA for the CDR3: TGTGCCAGCAGTATAGCAGCCTACGAGCAGTACTTC.

In DNA, the CDR3 is TGTGCCAGCAGTCCTCAGTGGGTGGGAGAGACCCAGTACTTC. Amino acids: CASSPQWVGETQYF. V is TRBV28 and J is TRBJ2-5; D call uncertain. The CDR3 has 14 residues. Germline V gene data show CDR1 as MDHEN and CDR2 as SYDVKM. The V and J ends lost 5 bases and 4 bases respectively, with 14 bases between them.

CDR3 residues: CSASKGGSTDTQYF. The CDR3 coding sequence is TGCAGTGCTAGTAAGGGGGGAAGCACAGATACGCAGTATTTT. The rearrangement links TRBV20-1 to TRBJ2-3, with D perhaps matching TRBD1 or TRBD2 (6 bases each). V was trimmed by 3 bases and J by 0 bases, leaving 10 bases between them. The CDR3 extends over 14 amino acids. The V gene's germline CDR1 is DFQATT and CDR2 SNEGSKA (reference sequence).

The V and J genes are TRBV7-8 and TRBJ1-3, with D unclear. This CDR3 comprises 17 residues. Trimming pared 5 bases from V and 0 bases from J, leaving 17 bases between. From germline, CDR1 is SGHVS and CDR2 FQNEAQ. CDR3 sequence (DNA): TGTGCCAGCAGCACCCGGGTTGGTCCCGTCTCTGGAAACACCATATATTTT. Amino acids: CASSTRVGPVSGNTIYF.

The chain recombines TRBV27 with TRBJ1-1; D is possibly TRBD1 (5 bases). V lost 3 bases, J lost 4 bases, and 12 bases lay in between. The CDR3 consists of 14 residues. Looked up from germline, CDR1 is MNHEY and CDR2 is SMNVEV (reference sequence). CDR3 protein: CASSFRRDGTEAFF. The DNA for the CDR3 is TGTGCCAGCAGTTTTCGCAGGGATGGCACTGAAGCTTTCTTT.

V gene TRBV28 combines with J gene TRBJ1-2; 7 bases agree with TRBD1. Trimming took 6 bases from V and 4 from J; bases not matched to a gene: 5. The CDR3 spans 13 residues. Germline V gene data show CDR1 as MDHEN and CDR2 as SYDVKM. This chain's CDR3 is CASSTGTAYGYTF. DNA of the CDR3: TGTGCCAGCAGCACCGGGACAGCCTATGGCTACACCTTC.

A single count supports this clone. The V call is TRBV12-5, the J call TRBJ2-1; no firm D call. CDR3 length: 17 amino acids. Germline CDR1 LGHNT, CDR2 FRNRAP. The V and J ends lost 2 bases and 6 bases respectively, with 20 bases between them. The CDR3 loop reads CASGLLWPLPNCNEQFF. The DNA for the CDR3 is TGTGCTAGTGGTTTGCTCTGGCCTCTTCCCAATTGCAATGAGCAGTTCTTC.

The chain uses TRBV11-2 and TRBJ2-1, with TRBD2 matching 14 bases. J was trimmed by 6 bases and V by 4 bases; bases with no gene match: 5. Germline loops: CDR1 SGHAT, CDR2 FQNNGV. The CDR3 spans 16 residues. CDR3: CASSSRLAGGFNEQFF. Written as DNA, the CDR3 is TGTGCCAGCAGCTCCCGACTAGCGGGGGGGTTCAATGAGCAGTTCTTC.

This rearrangement joins TRBV7-9 to TRBJ2-1; TRBD2 aligns across 16 bases. The CDR3 totals 16 residues. The V gene's germline CDR1 is SEHNR and CDR2 FQNEAQ (reference sequence). The junction had 6 bases not matched to a gene; V was cut back by 5 bases and J by 8 bases. The CDR3 DNA follows: TGTGCCAGCAGCCTGGGACTAGCGGGGGGGCTTGATGAGCAGTTCTTC. Translated, it gives CASSLGLAGGLDEQFF.

This chain uses TRBV29-1 with TRBJ1-5; weak D call: TRBD1 (5 bases). Germline V lookup: CDR1 SQVTM, CDR2 ANQGSEA. The CDR3 is 14 amino acids. V gave up 7 bases and J gave up 5 bases, with 18 bases separating them. CDR3 in DNA: TGCAGCGCCCTGATGTCAGGGAATGATCAGCCCCAGCATTTT. Translation gives CSALMSGNDQPQHF.

The V gene is TRBV15, the J gene TRBJ1-1; 10 positions match TRBD1. This CDR3 is 17 amino acids long. V shed 2 bases, J shed 4 bases, and the junction held 10 bases outside the gene matches. Germline V lookup: CDR1 LNHNV, CDR2 YYDKDF (reference sequence). The CDR3 reads CATSRRIRQGAGTEAFF. The DNA of the CDR3 is TGTGCCACCAGCAGACGAATACGACAGGGGGCTGGCACTGAAGCTTTCTTT.

The CDR3 bases are TGTGCCTGGGACTTCAAGGGAAGGGCTAATGAAAAACTGTTTTTT. This gives the protein CAWDFKGRANEKLFF. This chain joins TRBV30 and TRBJ1-4; the D is unclear. This CDR3 region has 15 residues. Deletions cut 5 bases from V and 3 bases from J, with 16 bases between. Germline-derived CDR1 and CDR2 are GTSNPN and SVGIG (reference sequence).

The chain uses TRBV6-5 and TRBJ1-1, with D possibly being TRBD1 (5 bases). Germline assignment: CDR1 MNHEY and CDR2 SVGAGI. CDR3 length equals 14 residues. The V gene lost 6 bases and the J gene lost 5 bases, with 16 bases spanning the gap. The CDR3, as DNA: TGTGCCAGCAGCCCCTCAGGGACGGGGACTGAAGCTTTCTTT. The encoded protein is CASSPSGTGTEAFF.

The rearrangement uses TRBV7-2 and TRBJ2-5; 10 bases match TRBD2. CDR3 size: 18 residues. V shed 0 bases, J shed 7 bases, and the junction held 14 bases outside the gene matches. From germline, CDR1 is SGHTA and CDR2 FQGNSA. In DNA form, the CDR3 reads TGTGCCAGCAGCTTAGCCCCCGCACTAGCGGGATCACATGGGACCCAGTACTTC. It encodes CASSLAPALAGSHGTQYF.

The chain employs TRBV4-1 and TRBJ2-2; TRBD2 agrees at 10 bases. CDR3 size: 16 residues. Losses at the gene ends were 1 base for V and 2 bases for J; bases not matched to a gene: 1. Germline CDR1 is MGHRA and CDR2 is YSYEKL. The CDR3 bases are TGCGCCAGCAGCCAAGTACTAGCGGGAAACACCGGGGAGCTGTTTTTT. Protein: CASSQVLAGNTGELFF.

The genes are TRBV7-3 and TRBJ2-3; D gene uncertain. The V gene lost 3 bases and the J gene lost 4 bases, with 8 bases spanning the gap. The length of the CDR3 is 13 residues. In germline, CDR1 is SGHTA, CDR2 FQGTGA. CDR3 nucleotide sequence: TGTGCCAGCAGCTTGGCTGGAGCAGATACGCAGTATTTT. Translating it yields CASSLAGADTQYF.

The chain links TRBV10-3 to TRBJ1-6, with 10 positions matching TRBD1. The CDR3 loop spans 15 amino acids. Germline CDR1 ENHRY, CDR2 SYGVKD. V shed 6 bases and J 9 bases; nucleotides not matched to a gene: 8. CDR3 bases: TGTGCCATCAGAGCCACCGGGACAGGGGTTTCACCCCTCCACTTT. Protein sequence: CAIRATGTGVSPLHF.

The rearrangement links TRBV5-1 to TRBJ2-7; the match to TRBD1 covers 7 bases. The V and J ends lost 1 base and 4 bases, in that order; junction bases with no gene match: 11. CDR3 length: 16 residues. Germline CDR1 is SGHRS and CDR2 is YFSETQ. CDR3 DNA: TGCGCCAGCAGCTTGTTGTCCGGGACAGAGCCATACGAGCAGTACTTC. Encoded protein: CASSLLSGTEPYEQYF. The full variable domain, completed using reference TRBV5-1 and TRBJ2-7, is KAGVTQTPRYLIKTRGQQVTLSCSPISGHRSVSWYQQTPGQGLQFLFEYFSETQRNKGNFPGRFSGRQFSNSRSEMNVSTLELGDSALYLCASSLLSGTEPYEQYFGPGTRLTVT.

The chain recombines TRBV6-2 or TRBV6-3 with TRBJ2-7; 7 nucleotides agree with TRBD1. This CDR3 region has 18 residues. With 6 bases clipped from V and 1 base from J, the junction kept 18 bases outside the gene matches. Germline assignment: CDR1 MNHEY and CDR2 SVGEGT. The CDR3 reads CASSPRELTGANSYEQYF. CDR3 nucleotides: TGTGCCAGCAGCCCTAGAGAACTCACAGGGGCAAATTCCTACGAGCAGTACTTC.

The V call is TRBV2, the J call TRBJ2-7; 7 bases are a match to TRBD2. With V trimmed by 7 bases and J by 3 bases, 3 bases remained unmatched. From germline, CDR1 is SNHLY and CDR2 FYNNEI. This CDR3 region has 12 residues. DNA of the CDR3: TGTGCCAGCAAAGGGACTATCTACGAGCAGTACTTC. As protein: CASKGTIYEQYF.

The chain carries TRBV27 and TRBJ2-3; possibly TRBD2 for D (7 bases). This CDR3 has 14 residues. Germline V gene lookup returns CDR1 MNHEY and CDR2 SMNVEV (reference sequence). Deletions cut 7 bases from V and 4 bases from J, with 15 bases between. For the CDR3, the DNA is TGTGCCAGCAAGATGCCGGGGGGCGCAGATACGCAGTATTTT. Translating it yields CASKMPGGADTQYF.

The genes are TRBV28 and TRBJ2-3; 11 bases match TRBD2. CDR3 length equals 16 residues. CDR1 is MDHEN and CDR2 is SYDVKM in the germline V gene. V lost 6 bases to trimming and J lost 2 bases; unmatched junction nucleotides: 7. The CDR3 nucleotides are TGTGCCAGCAGGCCGGGACTAGCGGTGATCACAGATACGCAGTATTTT. Protein sequence: CASRPGLAVITDTQYF.

V and J are TRBV3-1 (or the pseudogene TRBV3-2) and TRBJ2-7, with D uncertain. Germline values: CDR1 LGHDT, CDR2 YNNKEL (reference sequence). CDR3 length equals 16 residues. V was pared by 4 bases and J by 0 bases, with 16 bases between. CDR3 DNA: TGTGCCAGCAGCCTATTACAGAGACCTCGCTCCTACGAGCAGTACTTC. This sequence encodes CASSLLQRPRSYEQYF.

Only one count was recorded for this clone. The rearrangement uses TRBV3-1 (or the pseudogene TRBV3-2) and TRBJ2-4; the match to TRBD2 covers 15 bases. This CDR3 comprises 20 residues. Germline CDR1 is LGHDT and CDR2 is YNNKEL (reference sequence). V dropped 1 base and J dropped 0; count of bases not matched to a gene: 7. The CDR3 protein is CASSQGTGTSGGLAKNIQYF. The CDR3 nucleotides are TGTGCCAGCAGCCAAGGAACCGGGACTAGCGGGGGGTTAGCCAAAAACATTCAGTACTTC.

V usage is TRBV5-1 and J usage is TRBJ2-5; the D call may be TRBD1 or TRBD2 (5 bases each). Germline values: CDR1 SGHRS, CDR2 YFSETQ. The CDR3 is made up of 14 amino acids. Trimming pared 0 bases from V and 5 bases from J, leaving 11 bases between. The CDR3 nucleotides read TGCGCCAGCAGCTTGGACGGCAGGGAGGAGACCCAGTACTTC. This encodes CASSLDGREETQYF.